Presented here are 23 T cell receptor beta chains from one specimen sequenced in a study of tissue T cells after allogeneic stem cell transplantation. The method was immunoSEQ multiplex PCR; TCRdb's version includes in-frame clones alone and lacks a portion of them. The sample holds roughly 50,000 clones; 73% are singletons and the top ten take approximately 0.55%. Sequences were obtained from sorted cells pooled from one or two spleens. These receptor sequences come from a pool of C57BL/6 mice in good health.

On this clone itself: Gene labels here are mouse ones. With the read ending 1 residue before the CDR3 end, the germline J gene is used to fill in that end. The gene calls are TRBV13-2 and TRBJ1-1; no definite D call. The CDR3 sequence is 13 residues long. The V gene's germline CDR1 is NNHNN and CDR2 SYGAGS (reference sequence). Trimming left V 1 base short and J 1 base short, with 5 bases between. The sequenced part of the CDR3 DNA is TGTGCCAGCGGTGATTCATCGAACACAGAAGTCTTC. Translated: CASGDSSNTEVF. The full CDR3 reads CASGDSSNTEVFF.

A word on this clone: Any gene name here is a mouse gene name. The read ends 1 residue shy of where the CDR3 ends; the end is completed using the germline J gene. The rearrangement uses TRBV15 and TRBJ2-7; the D gene is possibly TRBD1 (7 bases). V was cut by 1 base and J by 7 bases, with 11 bases left in between. Germline assignment: CDR1 SGHND and CDR2 FRSKSL. The CDR3 runs 13 residues. The CDR3 reads CASSLEGAREQYF. CDR3 bases read: TGTGCCAGCAGTTTAGAGGGGGCGCGGGAACAGTAC.

This clone is a singleton in its sample. Here the gene names and germline are mouse. The read is 1 residue too short to cover the CDR3 end, so that end is filled in from the germline J gene. V and J are TRBV12-1 and TRBJ2-1; 9 positions agree with TRBD1. The ends lost 0 bases at V and 0 bases at J; junction bases unmatched: 2. Germline loops: CDR1 SGHSN, CDR2 HYEKVE. The CDR3 is made up of 16 amino acids. The CDR3 here is CASSLGTGYNYAEQFF. CDR3 DNA, as far as it was read: TGTGCCAGCTCTCTCGGGACAGGGTATAACTATGCTGAGCAGTTC. The whole variable domain, filled in from reference TRBV12-1 and TRBJ2-1, reads DSGVVQSPRHIIKEKGGRSVLTCIPISGHSNVVWYQQTLGKELKFLIQHYEKVERDKGFLPSRFSVQQFDDYHSEMNMSALELEDSAMYFCASSLGTGYNYAEQFFGPGTRLTVL.

This clone was counted only a few times. Gene names refer to mouse genes. The CDR3 end falls 1 residue outside the read, so it is completed with the germline J gene. The chain employs TRBV5 and TRBJ1-3; 11 bases align to TRBD1. The trim removed 0 bases at V and 4 bases at J, leaving 5 bases unmatched. The CDR3 covers 17 residues. The germline V gene encodes CDR1 LGHNA and CDR2 YNLKQL (reference sequence). The sequenced CDR3 bases are TGTGCCAGCAGCCAAGATAAGGGGACAGGGGGAGGAAATACGCTCTAT. The encoded protein is CASSQDKGTGGGNTLY. The entire CDR3 sequence reads CASSQDKGTGGGNTLYF.

Comment on this clone: Gene names are mouse gene names. Read coverage stops 1 residue before the CDR3 terminus; the germline J gene supplies the remainder. The rearrangement uses TRBV13-2 and TRBJ2-2; 12 bases align to TRBD1. The CDR3 sequence is 14 residues long. The J segment lost 7 bases and the V segment lost 5 bases, leaving 3 bases of the junction unmatched. In germline, CDR1 is NNHNN, CDR2 SYGAGS (reference sequence). The CDR3 sequence is CASGGQGADGQLYF. The sequenced CDR3 bases are TGTGCCAGCGGGGGACAGGGGGCTGACGGGCAGCTCTAC.

Concerning this clone: The germline and genes are mouse ones. The read terminates 1 residue ahead of where the CDR3 ends, so the germline J gene completes it. This chain links TRBV16 with TRBJ2-3; D not certain. Germline V gene data show CDR1 as SGHSA and CDR2 as FRNQAP. V shed 4 bases and J shed 0 bases, with 2 bases lying between them. The CDR3 loop spans 12 amino acids. CDR3 bases read: TGTGCAAGCAGCTCTAGTGCAGAAACGCTGTAT. Its protein is CASSSSAETLY. The CDR3 in full is CASSSSAETLYF.

Note on this clone: Gene names and germline match the mouse. The read falls 1 residue short of the CDR3 end, and the missing part is taken from the germline J gene. The chain has TRBV13-2 and TRBJ1-1, with a weak D call TRBD1 (5 bases). Deletions cut 3 bases from V and 9 bases from J, with 9 bases between. This CDR3 has 11 residues. CDR1 and CDR2 (germline): NNHNN, SYGAGS (reference sequence). The CDR3 loop reads CASGVDRKVFF. The part of the CDR3 DNA that was read is TGTGCCAGCGGTGTCGACAGAAAAGTCTTC.

This clone showed up just a few times. Mouse names are used for the genes. The CDR3 end is not reached by the read, which stops 1 residue before it; the germline J gene fills it in. This chain joins TRBV16 and TRBJ2-7; D uncertain. The CDR3 runs 12 residues. Germline CDR1 SGHSA, CDR2 FRNQAP. The ends were cut back, 5 bases at V and 7 bases at J, with 12 bases in the middle. The CDR3 loop is CASSPVGVEQYF. The CDR3 bases that were read are TGTGCAAGCAGCCCAGTGGGCGTGGAACAGTAC. The full variable domain, completed using reference TRBV16 and TRBJ2-7, is NAGVIQTPRHKVTGKGQEATLWCEPISGHSAVFWYRQTIVQGLEFLTYFRNQAPIDDSGMPKERFSAQMPNQSHSTLKIQSTQPQDSAVYLCASSPVGVEQYFGPGTRLTVL.

On this clone itself: Genes and germline are mouse. The read is 1 residue too short to cover the CDR3 end, so that end is filled in from the germline J gene. V usage is TRBV13-1 and J usage is TRBJ2-5, with 8 positions matching TRBD2. Germline loops: CDR1 NSHNY, CDR2 SYGAGN. V trimming: 3 bases; J trimming: 6 bases; junction bases outside the gene matches: 6. The CDR3 is 14 amino acids. Here the CDR3 reads CASSGGGAEDTQYF. The sequenced part of the CDR3 DNA is TGTGCCAGCAGTGGGGGGGGCGCGGAGGACACCCAGTAC.

Regarding this clone: Gene names are the mouse ones. Coverage ceases 1 residue before the CDR3 finishes, and the germline J gene fills in the end. The J gene is TRBJ2-5, the V gene TRBV31; D unclear. Trimming left V 0 bases short and J 0 bases short, with 7 bases between. Germline V gene lookup returns CDR1 GKSSPN and CDR2 SITVG. There are 14 residues in the CDR3. The chain's CDR3 is CAWSLDTNQDTQYF. CDR3 DNA, as far as it was read: TGTGCCTGGAGTCTCGACACTAACCAAGACACCCAGTAC.

As to this clone: Here the gene names and germline are mouse. The sequenced fragment ends 1 residue before the CDR3 boundary, so the rest is inferred from the germline J gene. The gene calls are TRBV4 and TRBJ2-3; 14 positions match TRBD2. The length of the CDR3 is 16 residues. Germline V gene data show CDR1 as LGHDT and CDR2 as YNNKQL (reference sequence). Trimming cost V 4 bases and J 4 bases; bases outside gene matches: 4. This chain's CDR3 is CASSSGTGGAPETLYF. The DNA read from the CDR3 is TGTGCCAGCAGCTCCGGGACTGGGGGGGCGCCAGAAACGCTGTAT.

Remarks on this clone: Any gene name here is a mouse gene name. The CDR3 extends 1 residue past the end of the read, so its final part is completed from the germline J gene. V is TRBV13-1 and J is TRBJ1-1; D is possibly TRBD1 (6 bases). Germline lookup yields CDR1 NSHNY and CDR2 SYGAGN. The V and J ends lost 4 bases and 1 base respectively, with 8 bases between them. The CDR3 sequence is 13 residues long. The DNA read from the CDR3 is TGTGCCAGCAGTCGGGACAAAAACACAGAAGTCTTC. As protein: CASSRDKNTEVF. The entire CDR3 protein reads CASSRDKNTEVFF.

Comments on this clone: Genes and germline come from the mouse. Sequencing ends 1 residue short of the CDR3 end; the germline J gene provides the rest. The gene calls are TRBV1 and TRBJ1-4, with D possibly TRBD1 on 5 matching bases. Germline V gives CDR1 NSQYPW, CDR2 LRSPGD (reference sequence). CDR3 length: 14 amino acids. The V and J ends lost 1 base and 2 bases respectively, with 5 bases between them. This chain's CDR3 is CTCSAGGSNERLFF. Partial CDR3 DNA: TGCACCTGCAGTGCAGGGGGCTCCAACGAAAGATTATTT.

About this clone itself: Mouse gene names apply. The CDR3 is cut off 1 residue early in the read; its end comes from the germline J gene. This chain links TRBV12-1 with TRBJ1-1; perhaps TRBD1 as D (6 bases). The CDR3 contains 13 residues. Trimming left V 3 bases short and J 1 base short, with 8 bases between. In germline, CDR1 is SGHSN, CDR2 HYEKVE. Here the CDR3 reads CASSRDKNTEVFF. Partial CDR3 DNA: TGTGCCAGCTCTAGGGACAAAAACACAGAAGTCTTC.

Concerning this clone: Gene names follow the mouse nomenclature. Read sequence stops 1 residue before the CDR3 end, and the germline J gene provides the missing end. The chain couples TRBV20 to TRBJ2-3; D not certain. The CDR3 spans 11 residues. The V end lost 0 bases, the J end lost 5 bases, and 3 bases lay between the germline ends. The germline V gene encodes CDR1 GFQATS and CDR2 STVNSAI. The sequenced CDR3 bases are TGTGGTGCTAGGGATCAAGAAACGCTGTAT. Translating it yields CGARDQETLY. The whole CDR3 sequence is CGARDQETLYF.

For this clone: Genes and germline come from the mouse. The CDR3 bases that were read are TGTGCCAGCGGGGGGACATCCCAGGCTCCGCTT. This encodes CASGGTSQAPL. The full CDR3 is CASGGTSQAPLF. The chain employs TRBV13-2 and TRBJ1-5; tentatively, D is TRBD1 (6 bases). The DNA ends 1 residue before the CDR3 does, and the rest of the CDR3 is filled in from the germline J gene. CDR3 length: 12 residues. The V gene lost 5 bases and the J gene lost 6 bases, with 9 bases spanning the gap. Germline CDR1 reads NNHNN; CDR2 reads SYGAGS (reference sequence).

Points on this clone: Mouse names are used for the genes. The CDR3 goes on 1 residue after the read ends, and that part is filled in from the germline J gene. The chain carries TRBV2 and TRBJ2-3; 9 positions agree with TRBD1. Germline CDR1 LGHNA, CDR2 YSYQKL. The trim removed 0 bases at V and 4 bases at J, leaving 5 bases unmatched. CDR3 size: 16 residues. CDR3 loop: CASSQDGTGSTETLYF. The sequenced CDR3 bases are TGTGCCAGCAGCCAAGATGGGACAGGGAGCACAGAAACGCTGTAT.

This clone was recorded a few times. Each gene name is a mouse one. The sequence runs out 1 residue before the end of the CDR3; the remainder is reconstructed from the germline J gene. This chain links TRBV19 with TRBJ1-4; 9 nucleotides agree with TRBD1. V was pared by 4 bases and J by 5 bases, with 6 bases of the junction left unmatched. This CDR3 contains 15 residues. The germline V gene has CDR1 FNHDT and CDR2 SITEND (reference sequence). The CDR3 DNA, read in part, is TGTGCCAGCAGTCTCCGGGACAGGGCGAACGAAAGATTATTT. It yields the protein CASSLRDRANERLF. The whole CDR3 protein reads CASSLRDRANERLFF.

With regard to this clone: Gene names and germline match the mouse. The read ends 1 residue shy of where the CDR3 ends; the end is completed using the germline J gene. The same CDR3 arises from other DNA sequences in this sample as well. This chain connects TRBV31 to TRBJ1-2; possible D gene TRBD1, 6 bases. The CDR3 runs to 14 residues. Trimming cost V 0 bases and J 0 bases, with 8 bases left between them. Germline CDR1 GKSSPN, CDR2 SITVG. The CDR3 loop reads CAWSLGGANSDYTF. The part of the CDR3 DNA that was read is TGTGCCTGGAGTCTAGGGGGGGCAAACTCCGACTACACC.

This clone was counted once. Mouse names are used for the genes. The sequenced fragment ends 1 residue before the CDR3 boundary, so the rest is inferred from the germline J gene. The chain combines TRBV13-1 with TRBJ1-5, with TRBD1 matching over 7 bases. CDR3 size: 14 residues. Per germline, CDR1 NSHNY and CDR2 SYGAGN. V was clipped by 5 bases and J by 0 bases; unmatched bases: 2. The part of the CDR3 DNA that was read is TGTGCCAGCAGGGGGACAGATAACAACCAGGCTCCGCTT. Encoded protein: CASRGTDNNQAPL. The full CDR3 protein reads CASRGTDNNQAPLF. The full variable domain, with the rest looked up from reference TRBV13-1 and TRBJ1-5, is EAAVTQSPRNKVTVTGGNVTLSCRQTNSHNYMYWYRQDTGHGLRLIHYSYGAGNLRIGDVPDGYKATRTTQEDFFLLLELASPSQTSLYFCASRGTDNNQAPLFGEGTRLSVL.

With respect to this clone: The genes and germline here are from mouse. The read is 1 residue too short to cover the CDR3 end, so that end is filled in from the germline J gene. The chain links TRBV13-2 to TRBJ1-4; D remains unclear. CDR1 and CDR2 from the germline V gene are NNHNN and SYGAGS (reference sequence). The CDR3 is 14 amino acids. The V end was cut by 1 base, the J end by 0 bases, with 4 bases between. The CDR3 region is CASGDNFSNERLFF. The CDR3 bases that were read are TGTGCCAGCGGTGATAACTTTTCCAACGAAAGATTATTT.

A remark on this clone: Mouse germline and gene names are used. Read sequence stops 1 residue before the CDR3 end, and the germline J gene provides the missing end. The chain is built from TRBV17 and TRBJ2-4, with D possibly matching TRBD1 (6 bases). With 5 bases removed from V and 0 bases from J, the gap between germline ends came to 9 bases. CDR1 is MNHDT and CDR2 is YYDKIL in the germline V gene. The CDR3 length is 14 residues. Incomplete CDR3 DNA: TGTGCTAGCAGTGAGACAGGTAGTCAAAACACCTTGTAC. Encoded protein: CASSETGSQNTLY. The full CDR3 sequence reads CASSETGSQNTLYF.

As for this clone: The gene names given are mouse names. The read terminates 1 residue before the CDR3 end, so the remaining end is supplied by the germline J gene. The rearrangement links TRBV19 to TRBJ2-7; 11 nucleotides match TRBD1. The germline CDR1 and CDR2 sequences are FNHDT and SITEND (reference sequence). After removal of 5 bases from V and 7 bases from J, the junction contained 5 bases not matched to a gene. The CDR3 loop spans 13 amino acids. The CDR3 is CASRWDRGLEQYF. CDR3 DNA (partial): TGTGCCAGCAGATGGGACAGGGGGTTGGAACAGTAC.